These T cell receptor beta chains were read from a single sample in a study of human T cells and chemical hapten exposure. TCRdb itself ran the RACE reads through MiXCR, one entry per CDR3 protein. This table holds fewer than 55,000 distinct CDR3 sequences, roughly 10% found once. The sample here was whole blood, taken in connection with sensitization to the hapten diphenylcyclopropenone (DPC). These receptors all stem from a middle-aged woman with alopecia areata. Some clones in this sample may be carry-over from other donors' samples. Each CDR3 is given with its conserved first and last residue.

cdr3_aa	v_call	j_call
CASSPEPAGESPLHF	TRBV2	TRBJ1-6
CASSSRGDRDDTQYF	TRBV11-3	TRBJ2-3
CSAGAGAGVAFF	TRBV20-1	TRBJ1-1
CASSPSGGRETQYF	TRBV11-2	TRBJ2-5
CASSKGGMGVYGYTF	TRBV21-1	TRBJ1-2
CSVLCEQYF	TRBV29-1	TRBJ2-7
CASSIRGGRTDTQYF	TRBV5-5	TRBJ2-3
CASSWGVTNTGELFF	TRBV7-9	TRBJ2-2
CASSPGTSQETQYF	TRBV7-8	TRBJ2-5
CASSLRGTRSYEQYF	TRBV28	TRBJ2-7
CASTGTENSPLHF	TRBV6-6	TRBJ1-6
CASSQSGRPEAQHF	TRBV3-1	TRBJ1-5
CSARGPLEGQFF	TRBV20-1	TRBJ2-1
CASKGGFETQYF	TRBV2	TRBJ2-5
CASSLPGASTDTQYF	TRBV5-5	TRBJ2-3
CASSYFPTRTRGSNQPQHF	TRBV6-5	TRBJ1-5
CSARAGANVLTF	TRBV20-1	TRBJ2-6
CASTPSGRFSYEQYF	TRBV12-3/TRBV12-4	TRBJ2-7
CASSLSGITDTQYF	TRBV7-9	TRBJ2-3
CASSLGTGGTDSPLHF	TRBV7-3	TRBJ1-6
CAIRTGGGSASPLHF	TRBV6-6	TRBJ1-6
CASSWTGITEAFF	TRBV5-1	TRBJ1-1
CSVGDTYTGELFF	TRBV29-1	TRBJ2-2
CASSPPYNSPLHF	TRBV7-2	TRBJ1-6
CAWRPGTSLGKQYF	TRBV30	TRBJ2-3
CASSPITSYEQYF	TRBV28	TRBJ2-7
CASRTGVGAQYF	TRBV27	TRBJ2-5
CASSPIFGTEYSPLHF	TRBV27	TRBJ1-6
CASSPPPMNTEAFF	TRBV7-9	TRBJ1-1
CASSSRQEQETQYF	TRBV7-9	TRBJ2-5
CASSFWESTDTQYF	TRBV28	TRBJ2-3
CASSYIKQGNEKLFF	TRBV6-5	TRBJ1-4
CSARETGTRTNEQFF	TRBV20-1	TRBJ2-1
CASSLAGTVRNPREF	TRBV7-9	TRBJ1-1
CASSLNQGKGGDEQYF	TRBV27	TRBJ2-7
CASTPGQVTFTGELFF	TRBV7-7	TRBJ2-2
CASSPGSGGAHDTQYF	TRBV4-2	TRBJ2-3
CASSQGQRPNQAFF	TRBV6-5	TRBJ1-1
CASSLGQMPYEQYF	TRBV5-1	TRBJ2-7
CASTAAGGPGELFF	TRBV9	TRBJ2-2
CASSPDGTGYYGYTF	TRBV4-1	TRBJ1-2